These 3 T cell receptor beta chains originate from one sample sequenced in a study of cytomegalovirus exposure and HLA in healthy donors. Primers: 60 Vbeta forward and 13 Jbeta reverse. The protocol was immunoSEQ multiplex PCR, while the TCRdb copy is restricted to in-frame clones and leaves out a portion. The top ten hold 4% to 4.5% of the sample, which has 150,000 to 180,000 clones, 60% to 85% seen once. Sequenced: PBMCs. The receptors here all came from a woman between 35 and 50 years old in good health and CMV-seronegative.

This chain connects TRBV4-2 to TRBJ1-1; possibly TRBD1 for D (5 bases). Germline V gives CDR1 LGHNA, CDR2 YNFKEQ. This CDR3 is 15 amino acids long. V lost 5 bases to trimming and J lost 1 base, with 14 bases between them. This CDR3 is CASSLQAPGNTEAFF. CDR3 DNA: TGTGCCAGCAGCTTACAGGCCCCGGGGAACACTGAAGCTTTCTTT.

The chain has TRBV29-1 and TRBJ1-4, with D unclear. With 4 bases removed from V and 7 bases from J, the gap between germline ends came to 13 bases. The CDR3 loop spans 13 amino acids. The germline V gene encodes CDR1 SQVTM and CDR2 ANQGSEA. Written as DNA, the CDR3 is TGCAGCGTTGTACGGTCTTCGGGTGAAAAACTGTTTTTT. Translating gives CSVVRSSGEKLFF.

This clone appeared once. Here the CDR3 DNA reads TGCGCCAGCAGCTTTCAGGGGGTGGAGACCCAGTACTTC. This sequence encodes CASSFQGVETQYF. V and J are TRBV5-1 and TRBJ2-5, with 7 bases aligning to TRBD1. The CDR3 runs 13 residues. Germline V gene data show CDR1 as SGHRS and CDR2 as YFSETQ. With 2 bases clipped from V and 5 bases from J, the junction kept 3 bases outside the gene matches.